The next 18 T cell receptor beta chains were all read from a single sample in a study of glioma-infiltrating T cells after dendritic cell vaccination. TCRdb keeps only in-frame clones here, not all; method: immunoSEQ multiplex PCR. The sample includes some 70,000 clones, approximately 80% of them seen just once. This sample comprised blood, obtained before dendritic cell vaccination. Receptor source: a human donor with glioblastoma.

The rearrangement links TRBV5-8 to TRBJ2-3; maybe TRBD2 (6 bases). Per germline, CDR1 SGHTS and CDR2 YDEGEE. The CDR3 is made up of 16 amino acids. The germline V and J ends were trimmed by 4 bases and 2 bases, with 17 bases remaining between them. DNA of the CDR3: TGTGCCAGCAGCCGGAATGGAGGGTTAGACACAGATACGCAGTATTTT. It is translated as CASSRNGGLDTDTQYF.

The chain uses TRBV19 and TRBJ1-2, with D perhaps matching TRBD1 (5 bases). The CDR3 totals 14 residues. CDR1 is LNHDA and CDR2 is SQIVND in the germline V gene (reference sequence). Trimming shortened V by 4 bases and J by 4 bases, and 13 bases separated the two germline ends. The CDR3 is CASSTTQASYGYTF. CDR3 coding DNA: TGTGCCAGTAGTACCACACAGGCCTCCTATGGCTACACCTTC.

The V and J genes are TRBV4-1 and TRBJ2-5, with TRBD2 matching 13 bases. V was clipped by 4 bases and J by 3 bases; unmatched bases: 2. CDR1 is MGHRA, CDR2 YSYEKL, per germline. The CDR3 contains 15 residues. CDR3 amino acids: CASSPGLAGEETQYF. The CDR3 bases are TGCGCCAGCAGCCCCGGACTAGCGGGGGAAGAGACCCAGTACTTC.

Details on this clone: The same CDR3 arises from other DNA sequences in this sample as well. The gene calls are TRBV9 and TRBJ2-3; D gene ambiguous. Germline CDR1 SGDLS, CDR2 YYNGEE. V dropped 0 bases and J dropped 2 bases, with 7 bases sitting between them. The length of the CDR3 is 14 residues. CDR3 residues: CASSVAPSTDTQYF. The CDR3 DNA reads as TGTGCCAGCAGCGTAGCCCCCTCCACAGATACGCAGTATTTT.

The chain links TRBV6-4 to TRBJ1-5, with 9 bases fitting TRBD1. The CDR3 has 18 residues. V lost 6 bases to trimming and J lost 7 bases; unmatched junction nucleotides: 19. The germline CDR1 and CDR2 sequences are MRHNA and SNTAGT. CDR3 DNA: TGTGCCAGCAGCCTCCACGGGACAGGGCCCTTTACGGGACAGCCCCAGCATTTT. It yields the protein CASSLHGTGPFTGQPQHF.

V and J are TRBV2 and TRBJ1-4, with D maybe TRBD1 (6 bases). The germline gives CDR1 SNHLY, CDR2 FYNNEI. V lost 7 bases and J 8 bases, leaving 17 bases between the germline ends. The CDR3 contains 14 residues. The DNA of the CDR3 is TGTGCCAGCAAATCCAGGGGCGGAAGAGAAAAACTGTTTTTT. This sequence encodes CASKSRGGREKLFF.

The chain couples TRBV10-3 to TRBJ1-4; 8 bases line up with TRBD1. J gave up 5 bases and V 4 bases, and 0 bases lay outside the gene matches. The CDR3 sequence is 13 residues long. Per the germline V gene, CDR1 is ENHRY and CDR2 is SYGVKD. The CDR3 sequence is CAISGQGNEKLFF. DNA for the CDR3: TGTGCCATCAGTGGACAGGGGAATGAAAAACTGTTTTTT.

This clone was observed a handful of times. The rearrangement joins TRBV5-6 to TRBJ2-7; 8 bases are shared with TRBD1. This CDR3 contains 16 residues. Germline V gives CDR1 SGHDT, CDR2 YYEEEE. J was trimmed by 2 bases and V by 3 bases; bases with no gene match: 10. Here the CDR3 reads CASSSTSWTGTYEQYF. The CDR3 DNA reads TGTGCCAGCAGCTCCACTTCTTGGACAGGGACCTACGAGCAGTACTTC. The complete variable domain, with remaining parts taken from reference TRBV5-6 and TRBJ2-7, reads DAGVTQSPTHLIKTRGQQVTLRCSPKSGHDTVSWYQQALGQGPQFIFQYYEEEERQRGNFPDRFSGHQFPNYSSELNVNALLLGDSALYLCASSSTSWTGTYEQYFGPGTRLTVT.

This chain links TRBV5-1 with TRBJ1-2, with 10 bases fitting TRBD1. Trimming removed 3 bases from V and 8 bases from J; junction bases left unmatched: 4. Germline V gene lookup returns CDR1 SGHRS and CDR2 YFSETQ. The CDR3 runs 13 residues. CDR3 sequence (DNA): TGCGCCAGCAGCTCGGGACAGGGGAACGGCTACACCTTC. Protein sequence: CASSSGQGNGYTF.

In its sample, this clone was seen once. The rearrangement uses TRBV6-1 and TRBJ2-7; 8 nucleotides align to TRBD2. CDR1 and CDR2 (germline): MNHNS, SASEGT. The trim removed 4 bases at V and 3 bases at J, leaving 8 bases unmatched. The CDR3 covers 15 residues. The CDR3 DNA reads as TGTGCCAGCAGTGTCCCGGGGGGGGAGCTCTACGAGCAGTACTTC. Translating gives CASSVPGGELYEQYF.

This clone was counted a single time. V usage is TRBV6-5 and J usage is TRBJ1-6, with D possibly matching TRBD1 (5 bases). CDR1 MNHEY and CDR2 SVGAGI come from the germline V gene. The CDR3 extends over 16 amino acids. The V end was cut by 0 bases, the J end by 6 bases, with 12 bases between. The CDR3 DNA follows: TGTGCCAGCAGTTACTCGGGGGGAGCGGCTAATTCACCCCTCCACTTT. Translation gives CASSYSGGAANSPLHF.

The V call is TRBV15, the J call TRBJ2-5; D is perhaps TRBD2 (5 bases). Germline V gene data show CDR1 as LNHNV and CDR2 as YYDKDF (reference sequence). The CDR3 sequence is 15 residues long. The V gene lost 1 base and the J gene lost 4 bases, with 13 bases spanning the gap. In nucleotides, the CDR3 is TGTGCCACCAGCAGAGGAACCCCAGGAGGAGAGACCCAGTACTTC. Residues: CATSRGTPGGETQYF.

This clone has a handful of counts. The chain links TRBV27 to TRBJ1-4, with 7 bases aligning to TRBD1. CDR1 is MNHEY, CDR2 SMNVEV, per germline (reference sequence). The V segment lost 7 bases and the J segment 8 bases; nucleotides outside the gene matches: 13. The CDR3 spans 15 residues. CDR3 in amino acids: CASTSRGTAEEKLFF. CDR3 nucleotide sequence: TGTGCCAGCACCTCCCGCGGGACAGCGGAAGAAAAACTGTTTTTT.

This clone was counted a few times. The rearrangement links TRBV10-3 to TRBJ2-5; TRBD1 is a possible D gene (6 bases). CDR1 and CDR2 from the germline V gene are ENHRY and SYGVKD. This CDR3 contains 16 residues. V dropped 3 bases and J dropped 5 bases, with 19 bases sitting between them. This CDR3 is CAISDPRGRLEETQYF. The DNA of the CDR3 is TGTGCCATCAGTGACCCGAGGGGGAGATTGGAGGAGACCCAGTACTTC.

The chain joins TRBV2 to TRBJ2-7; a possible D gene is TRBD2 (6 bases). The CDR3 spans 14 residues. The ends were cut back, 7 bases at V and 8 bases at J, with 21 bases in the middle. CDR1 and CDR2 (germline): SNHLY, FYNNEI. CDR3 coding DNA: TGTGCCAGCACCCCTCGAATGGAGGGTCTACAGCAGTACTTC. Translating gives CASTPRMEGLQQYF.

The rearrangement joins TRBV15 to TRBJ1-1; TRBD1 might be the D (5 bases). Deletions cut 0 bases from V and 12 bases from J, with 14 bases between. The CDR3 is 13 residues long. The germline V gene encodes CDR1 LNHNV and CDR2 YYDKDF (reference sequence). CDR3 in DNA: TGTGCCACCAGCAGAGACCCACGGCAGGGCCCTTTCTTT. Translation gives CATSRDPRQGPFF. Full variable domain (outside the CDR3, taken from reference TRBV15 and TRBJ1-1): DAMVIQNPRYQVTQFGKPVTLSCSQTLNHNVMYWYQQKSSQAPKLLFHYYDKDFNNEADTPDNFQSRRPNTSFCFLDIRSPGLGDTAMYLCATSRDPRQGPFFGQGTRLTVV.

The chain has TRBV6-5 and TRBJ1-2, with a possible D match to TRBD1 (6 bases). Germline CDR1 and CDR2: MNHEY and SVGAGI. V lost 4 bases, J lost 4 bases, and 16 bases lay in between. The CDR3 covers 15 residues. CDR3 loop: CASSSILGGLYGYTF. Written as DNA, the CDR3 is TGTGCCAGCAGTTCCATTTTGGGGGGGCTCTATGGCTACACCTTC.

V is TRBV18 and J is TRBJ1-6; 9 bases map to TRBD1. This CDR3 has 14 residues. Per germline, CDR1 KGHSH and CDR2 LQKENI. V gave up 5 bases and J gave up 8 bases; unmatched junction bases: 4. The CDR3 sequence is CASSGDRVDSPLHF. The DNA for the CDR3 is TGTGCCAGCTCAGGGGACAGGGTAGATTCACCCCTCCACTTT.